Listed below are T cell receptor beta chains from one sample, sequenced in a study of Ad26.COV2.S vaccination and SARS-CoV-2 variants. The method was immunoSEQ multiplex PCR; TCRdb's version includes in-frame clones alone and lacks a portion of them. The sample has more than 300,000 clones, around 89% seen once. Material: peripheral blood, obtained in a trial of Ad26.COV2.S vaccine versus placebo. The receptors shown here come from a person aged 18 to 59 who received the Ad26.COV2.S COVID-19 vaccine or a placebo. Each CDR3 is given with its conserved first and last residue. A D gene is named only where the DNA matches it firmly. Rows give clone size only sometimes, using once, few, many, or a class for an expanded clone.

>TRBJ1-1|NA|16|TRBV5-1|NA
CASSLEARRVNTEAFF
TGCGCCAGCAGCTTGGAAGCTAGACGAGTGAACACTGAAGCTTTCTTT
>TRBJ2-1|NA|14|TRBV28|NA
CASSSPGGGHEQFF
TGTGCCAGCAGTTCACCGGGAGGGGGCCATGAGCAGTTCTTC
>TRBJ1-6|few|14|TRBV6-4|TRBD1
CASRSGTGGSPLHF
TGTGCCAGCAGATCCGGGACAGGGGGATCACCCCTCCACTTT
>TRBJ2-2|NA|14|TRBV9|NA
CASSVVVGPGELFF
TGTGCCAGCAGCGTAGTGGTAGGACCCGGGGAGCTGTTTTTT
>TRBJ1-6|NA|15|TRBV7-3|NA
CASSLEPQGLSPLHF
TGTGCCAGCAGCCTAGAACCTCAGGGTTTGTCACCCCTCCACTTT
>TRBJ2-2|NA|15|TRBV25-1|NA
CASSEWGYNTGELFF
TGTGCCAGCAGTGAATGGGGCTACAACACCGGGGAGCTGTTTTTT
>TRBJ2-5|NA|14|TRBV18|TRBD1
CASSPGQDQETQYF
TGTGCCAGCTCACCCGGACAGGACCAAGAGACCCAGTACTTC
>TRBJ2-3|few|16|TRBV6-5|NA
CASSSRDGASTDTQYF
TGTGCCAGCAGTTCCCGGGACGGAGCTAGCACAGATACGCAGTATTTT
>TRBJ2-7|NA|11|TRBV6-4|NA
CASSDSHEQYF
TGTGCCAGCAGTGACTCCCACGAGCAGTACTTC
>TRBJ2-3|NA|14|TRBV11-1|NA
CASSLGAGTDTQYF
TGTGCCAGCAGCTTAGGGGCCGGCACAGATACGCAGTATTTT
>TRBJ2-7|NA|13|TRBV7-2|TRBD1
CASSLGQGKEQYF
TGTGCCAGCAGCTTAGGACAGGGAAAAGAGCAGTACTTC